What follows is one T cell receptor beta chain and its context. Its antigen is still unknown. TCRdb re-derived calls from the reads in MiXCR, one entry per CDR3 protein. Of about 110,000 distinct CDR3 sequences detected, about 30% appear once; the ten largest clones hold less than 45%. This sample was taken from a study of T cell repertoires in cytomegalovirus infection. Looking at the study overall: A matching HLA type, together with CMV infection, was signaled by public TCR beta signatures.

V was clipped by 2 bases and J by 10 bases, with 12 bases between them. This CDR3 is 13 amino acids long. Germline V gene data show CDR1 as MNHEY and CDR2 as SVGAGI. The clonotype originates from a human donor in good health (CMV status not recorded). Some clones in this sample may be carry-over from other donors' samples. The sample in question was CD8+ T cells from cultured PBMCs, obtained from culture after CMV antigen stimulation. J is TRBJ2-1 and V is TRBV6-5, with a possible D match to TRBD1 (6 bases). CDR3 sequence reads: CASSYDETGEQFF. CDR3 in DNA: TGTGCCAGCAGTTACGATGAAACAGGGGAGCAGTTCTTC.